The sequence of this T cell receptor (beta chain) was determined in a study of T cells expressing NK-cell markers. The wider study: Investigators obtained TCR beta repertoires from sorted CD3+CD56+NKG2C+, CD3+CD56+NKG2C- and CD3+CD56-NKG2C+ T cells. With respect to HCMV, most of the eight sequenced donors were seropositive, and one was seronegative.

Study-wide points: Of the CD8+ T cell pool in about 6 donors, about 1.0-8% was accounted for by dominant NKG2C+ clonotypes. Leadership of the CD3+CD56-NKG2C+ fraction also belonged to these clonotypes in several donors.

As concerns this clonotype: Its antigen is as yet unknown.

TCRdb reanalyzed the 5' RACE reads and collapses them to one entry per CDR3 protein, without DNA. This table holds about 260,000 distinct CDR3 sequences. The CDR3 totals 14 residues. The germline V gene encodes CDR1 DFQATT and CDR2 SNEGSKA (reference sequence). The sample taken for sequencing was blood T cells: a sorted CD56 or NKG2C T cell subset, CD4+ or CD8+ T cells, or bulk PBMC T cells (not recorded which). The chain couples TRBV20-1 to TRBJ2-3; the D call of TRBD2 rests on TCRdb alone, since no DNA is present to check it. The clonotype originates from a woman aged 18 to 75 in good health. The CDR3 reads CSAKHGLNTDTQYF.